The next 13 T cell receptor beta chains were all read from a single sample in a study of shared clonotypes between healthy human individuals. Generated by immunoSEQ multiplex PCR, the TCRdb table keeps only in-frame clones and is missing some. This table has some 580,000 clones, 97% appearing once. The sample consisted of naive CD4+ T cells sorted from blood. The subset here: CD45RA+ positively selected. These receptors all stem from a woman in her twenties or thirties in good health.

This chain uses TRBV28 with TRBJ2-1, with a tentative D call TRBD2 (6 bases). Germline V gene data show CDR1 as MDHEN and CDR2 as SYDVKM. The CDR3 runs 14 residues. V shed 4 bases and J shed 8 bases, with 15 bases lying between them. This CDR3 is CASSWRGPTDEQFF. CDR3 coding DNA: TGTGCCAGCAGTTGGCGGGGCCCCACGGATGAGCAGTTCTTC.

This chain joins TRBV19 and TRBJ2-1; 10 positions match TRBD2. This CDR3 has 15 amino acids. The junction had 7 bases not matched to a gene; V was cut back by 9 bases and J by 2 bases. Per germline, CDR1 LNHDA and CDR2 SQIVND (reference sequence). The CDR3 here is CASGRSGRPYNEQFF. In DNA form, the CDR3 reads TGTGCCAGCGGCCGTAGCGGGAGGCCCTACAATGAGCAGTTCTTC.

The chain joins TRBV28 to TRBJ2-5; D might be TRBD1 (6 bases). Looked up from germline, CDR1 is MDHEN and CDR2 is SYDVKM. This CDR3 is built from 13 residues. Deletions cut 10 bases from V and 2 bases from J, with 14 bases between. CDR3 sequence reads: CATGATPQETQYF. The CDR3 coding sequence is TGTGCCACAGGGGCGACCCCTCAAGAGACCCAGTACTTC. The variable domain in full, with the rest retrieved from reference TRBV28 and TRBJ2-5, is DVKVTQSSRYLVKRTGEKVFLECVQDMDHENMFWYRQDPGLGLRLIYFSYDVKMKEKGDIPEGYSVSREKKERFSLILESASTNQTSMYLCATGATPQETQYFGPGTRLLVL.

The V gene is TRBV28, the J gene TRBJ2-7; 8 nucleotides agree with TRBD1. Germline CDR1 and CDR2: MDHEN and SYDVKM. The CDR3 totals 15 residues. With 6 bases clipped from V and 1 base from J, the junction kept 8 bases outside the gene matches. CDR3 residues: CASSGTGTGSYEQYF. Here the CDR3 DNA reads TGTGCCAGCAGCGGAACCGGGACAGGATCCTACGAGCAGTACTTC.

This clone is a singleton in its sample. The V and J genes are TRBV28 and TRBJ2-1, with 7 bases lining up with TRBD2. Germline V gene data show CDR1 as MDHEN and CDR2 as SYDVKM. The CDR3 runs 14 residues. V lost 6 bases to trimming and J lost 2 bases; unmatched junction nucleotides: 4. Here the CDR3 DNA reads TGTGCCAGCAGCCCTAGCGGTACCTACAATGAGCAGTTCTTC. This translates into CASSPSGTYNEQFF.

CDR3 residues: CASSEARYTEAFF. The CDR3 DNA sequence: TGTGCCAGCAGTGAAGCGCGATACACTGAAGCTTTCTTT. The chain links TRBV6-1 to TRBJ1-1; D not resolved. This CDR3 is built from 13 residues. V lost 0 bases to trimming and J lost 3 bases, with 5 bases between them. Germline CDR1 reads MNHNS; CDR2 reads SASEGT.

The rearrangement uses TRBV10-1 and TRBJ2-7; 13 positions match TRBD2. Looked up from germline, CDR1 is WNHNN and CDR2 is SYGVQD (reference sequence). The CDR3 is 16 residues long. Trimming at V came to 5 bases and at J to 2 bases, leaving 6 bases not matched to a gene. In DNA, the CDR3 is TGCGCCAGCAGTCGGACTAGCGGGGGAAGGCCCTACGAGCAGTACTTC. It encodes CASSRTSGGRPYEQYF.

The chain has TRBV10-3 and TRBJ2-7; TRBD1 agrees at 8 bases. CDR3 length: 13 residues. V was clipped by 6 bases and J by 1 base; unmatched bases: 2. Germline-derived CDR1 and CDR2 are ENHRY and SYGVKD. The CDR3 bases are TGTGCCATCAGGGACAGGGAATCCTACGAGCAGTACTTC. It encodes CAIRDRESYEQYF.

The rearrangement joins TRBV6-4 to TRBJ1-6; TRBD1 might be the D (6 bases). CDR3 length: 18 amino acids. The germline gives CDR1 MRHNA, CDR2 SNTAGT. V was shortened by 0 bases and J by 8 bases, with 20 bases between the two germline ends. In DNA form, the CDR3 reads TGTGCCAGCAGTGACTCGATCTACGGGTGGGACAAAGATTCACCCCTCCACTTT. It encodes CASSDSIYGWDKDSPLHF.

The CDR3 is CASRGGINTGELFF. In DNA, the CDR3 is TGTGCCAGCAGAGGAGGAATTAACACCGGGGAGCTGTTTTTT. This chain joins TRBV27 and TRBJ2-2; weak D call: TRBD2 (5 bases). The germline CDR1 and CDR2 sequences are MNHEY and SMNVEV (reference sequence). Trimming stripped 6 bases from V and 2 bases from J, with 10 bases between. The CDR3 covers 14 residues.

The V call is TRBV28, the J call TRBJ1-2; TRBD1 matches at 10 bases. Germline CDR1 and CDR2: MDHEN and SYDVKM. The CDR3 is 16 amino acids. V lost 3 bases, J lost 4 bases, and 8 bases stayed unmatched. In nucleotides, the CDR3 is TGTGCCAGCAGTTTCCCGGGACAGGGGTTGTCCTATGGCTACACCTTC. Translating gives CASSFPGQGLSYGYTF.

The chain links TRBV28 to TRBJ1-4; a possible D gene is TRBD1 (6 bases). Germline CDR1 MDHEN, CDR2 SYDVKM. Trimming shortened V by 2 bases and J by 8 bases, and 15 bases separated the two germline ends. The CDR3 sequence is 15 residues long. The CDR3 loop reads CASSLAGGAEEKLFF. The CDR3 coding sequence is TGTGCCAGCAGTTTAGCTGGGGGCGCCGAGGAAAAACTGTTTTTT.

The chain uses TRBV30 and TRBJ2-3, with 11 bases identical to TRBD2. The V gene end was trimmed by 3 bases and the J gene end by 4 bases; junction bases not matched to a gene: 6. This CDR3 region has 15 residues. From germline, CDR1 is GTSNPN and CDR2 SVGIG (reference sequence). In DNA, the CDR3 is TGTGCCTGGAGGGTAGCGGGAGGGCCGTCAGATACGCAGTATTTT. Translation: CAWRVAGGPSDTQYF.